The clone carrying this T cell receptor beta chain occurred many times. The sample originates from a study of patients and donors after allogeneic stem cell transplantation. TCRdb called the RT-PCR reads again in MiXCR, with one record for every CDR3 protein. Seen here are about a million distinct CDR3 sequences, more than 15% observed once, and the top ten hold 5% to 7.5%. V lost 7 bases, J lost 0 bases, and 18 bases lay in between. The CDR3 consists of 16 residues. The V call is TRBV12-3 or TRBV12-4, the J call TRBJ1-1, with a possible D match to TRBD1 (5 bases). The sequencing sample was made of blood, either unsorted or a sorted T cell fraction (not recorded which). The sequence derives from a human donor who was either an allogeneic HSCT recipient or a stem cell or donor lymphocyte infusion donor (not recorded which). It is not recorded whose cells these are; they may come from a transplant donor. CDR3 bases: TGTGCCAGCAAGAGGGATGTGGGACGGGTGAACACTGAAGCTTTCTTT. Amino acid sequence: CASKRDVGRVNTEAFF.